The present T cell receptor (beta chain) was sequenced within a study of blood T cell repertoires in COVID-19. Overall study context: The United States, Italy and Spain were the sources of the acute and convalescent COVID-19 samples. Sources were T cells, B-cell-depleted T cells, or PBMCs; the material itself was cDNA or gDNA.

Per the study methods: Estimation of nucleated cell counts was performed using reference gene primer amplification. Sequencing was performed with immunoSEQ multiplex PCR; in TCRdb, only in-frame clones are kept and a portion is missing. For V, J and clone size, that table is used; D and trimming come from the DNA. The sample carries fewer than 200,000 clones, approximately 87% recorded once. After removal of 5 bases from V and 5 bases from J, the junction contained 8 bases not matched to a gene. The CDR3 is 16 amino acids. CDR1 SGHVS and CDR2 FNYEAQ come from the germline V gene. The sequencing input was peripheral blood. The sequence came from a woman under 30 who had recovered from COVID-19. The genes are TRBV7-6 and TRBJ2-3; TRBD1 matches 12 bases. CDR3 region: CASSAAGTGGGDTQYF. The CDR3 DNA is TGTGCCAGCAGCGCCGCCGGGACAGGGGGCGGAGATACGCAGTATTTT.